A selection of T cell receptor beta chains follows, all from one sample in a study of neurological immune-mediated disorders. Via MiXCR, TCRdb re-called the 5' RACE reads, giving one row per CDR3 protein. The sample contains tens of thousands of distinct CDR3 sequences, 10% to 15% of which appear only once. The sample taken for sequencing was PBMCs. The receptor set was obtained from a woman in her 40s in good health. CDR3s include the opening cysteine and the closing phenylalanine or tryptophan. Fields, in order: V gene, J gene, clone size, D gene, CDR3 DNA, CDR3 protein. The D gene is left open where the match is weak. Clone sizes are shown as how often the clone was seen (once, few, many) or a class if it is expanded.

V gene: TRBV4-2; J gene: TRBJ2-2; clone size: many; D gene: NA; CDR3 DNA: TGTGCCAGCAGCCAATATGCCGACCTTACGAACACCGGGGAGCTGTTTTTT; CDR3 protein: CASSQYADLTNTGELFF
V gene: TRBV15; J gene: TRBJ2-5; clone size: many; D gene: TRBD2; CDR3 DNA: TGTGCCACCAGTAGCGGGGGGGCCGAGGAAGAGACCCAGTACTTC; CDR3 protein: CATSSGGAEEETQYF
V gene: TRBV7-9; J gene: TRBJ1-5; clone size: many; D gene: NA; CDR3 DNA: TGTGCCAGCAGCTTAGGGCAGGGTAGTAGTAATCAGCCCCAGCATTTT; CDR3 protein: CASSLGQGSSNQPQHF
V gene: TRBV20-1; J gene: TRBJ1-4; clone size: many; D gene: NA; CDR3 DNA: TGCAGTGCCCAGCGCGGAACAACTAATGAAAAACTGTTTTTT; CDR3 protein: CSAQRGTTNEKLFF
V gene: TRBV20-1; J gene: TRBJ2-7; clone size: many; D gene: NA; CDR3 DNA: TGCAGTGCTAGAAACTCGGGCAGGGGAGGCTACGAGCAGTACTTC; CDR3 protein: CSARNSGRGGYEQYF
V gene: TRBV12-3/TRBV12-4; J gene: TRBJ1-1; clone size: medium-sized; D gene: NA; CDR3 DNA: TGTGCCAGCAGTACTCGTCGACAGGATGGGGCTTTCTTT; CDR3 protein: CASSTRRQDGAFF
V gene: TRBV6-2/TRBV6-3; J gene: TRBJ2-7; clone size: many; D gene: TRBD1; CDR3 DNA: TGTGCCAGCAGGGGGATTGACAGGGGCTACGAGCAGTACTTC; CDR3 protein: CASRGIDRGYEQYF
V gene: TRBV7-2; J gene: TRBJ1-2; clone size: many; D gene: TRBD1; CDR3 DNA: TGTGCCAGCAGCTTATCGGCAGGGGGGTACGGTGGCTACACCTTC; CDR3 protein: CASSLSAGGYGGYTF
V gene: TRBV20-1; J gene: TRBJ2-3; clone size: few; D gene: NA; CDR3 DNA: TGCAGTGCTAGAGAGTTCGCAGATACGCAGTATTTT; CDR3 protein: CSAREFADTQYF
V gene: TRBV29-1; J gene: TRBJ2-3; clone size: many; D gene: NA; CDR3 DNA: TGCAGCGCGGAGGGAGGAGGCGATACGCAGTATTTT; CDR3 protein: CSAEGGGDTQYF